What follows is one T cell receptor (beta chain) and its context. Trimming cost V 1 base and J 3 bases; bases outside gene matches: 6. The V gene's germline CDR1 is GTSNPN and CDR2 SVGIG (reference sequence). CDR3 length: 15 amino acids. The data were produced by immunoSEQ multiplex PCR, yet TCRdb's version contains in-frame clones alone and is incomplete. The sample lists more than 1 million clones; 78% were seen once. This specimen comes from a study of shared clonotypes between healthy human individuals. The V call is TRBV30, the J call TRBJ2-3; 8 bases are a match to TRBD1. Sequencing input: memory CD4+ T cells from PBMCs. Indicated subset: CD45RA-negative fraction. The receptor's source is a man between 18 and 29 years old in good health. Some clones in this sample may be carry-over from other donors' samples. The CDR3 region is CAWSADRAGTDTQYF. The CDR3 DNA reads TGTGCCTGGAGTGCGGACAGGGCAGGGACAGATACGCAGTATTTT. Full variable domain (rest looked up from reference TRBV30 and TRBJ2-3): SQTIHQWPATLVQPVGSPLSLECTVEGTSNPNLYWYRQAAGRGLQLLFYSVGIGQISSEVPQNLSASRPQDRQFILSSKKLLLSDSGFYLCAWSADRAGTDTQYFGPGTRLTVL.